The T cell receptor (beta chain) under discussion was sequenced for a study of shared clonotypes between healthy human individuals. For the study at large: There were three CD4 naive, three CD4 memory, two CD8 naive and one CD8 memory plates per donor.

Notes on this clone: The antigen is undetermined.

Study-level findings and limits: Even with large depth, rarefaction showed that sorted-subset sequencing was incomplete. In a few donors, around 5% of naive CD4 clonotypes appeared in common.

J was trimmed by 3 bases and V by 0 bases; bases with no gene match: 1. The CDR3 is 14 residues long. The germline gives CDR1 SGDLS, CDR2 YYNGEE. CD8 cells regarded as naive lacked CD45RO, were positively chosen for CCR7, and omitted terminally differentiated effector memory CD45RA+ cells. This was a deep-level run. This table comes from immunoSEQ multiplex PCR, and its TCRdb copy is limited to in-frame clones, with some not included. The sample gives 760,000 or so clones, 95% to 97% of which show up once; about 0.25% is in the top ten. The J gene is TRBJ2-7, the V gene TRBV9, with 9 bases identical to TRBD2. Sequencing input: naive CD8+ T cells sorted from blood. The receptor was isolated from a man aged 30 to 39 in good health. This CDR3 reads CASSVASGDYEQYF. The CDR3 coding sequence is TGTGCCAGCAGCGTAGCTAGCGGGGACTACGAGCAGTACTTC.